The source of this T cell receptor (beta chain) is a study of cytomegalovirus exposure and HLA in healthy donors. In the PCR, 60 Vbeta and 13 Jbeta primers were used. TCRdb's table, derived via immunoSEQ multiplex PCR, lists solely in-frame clones and lacks some. This sample carries under 110,000 clones, just over 70% of them seen once, and the ten largest clones take 0.65% to 0.85%. Germline V CDR1 and CDR2: LNHDA, SQIVND (reference sequence). Trimming removed 9 bases at V and 4 bases at J, with 18 bases between. The CDR3 is made up of 14 amino acids. The V call is TRBV19, the J call TRBJ1-2; D gene uncertain. The receptor was derived from a boy between 5 and 17 years old in good health and CMV-seronegative. Sequences were obtained from PBMCs. The CDR3 coding sequence is TGTGCCAGCAATGGAGATATCTGGAGCTATGGCTACACCTTC. This encodes CASNGDIWSYGYTF.